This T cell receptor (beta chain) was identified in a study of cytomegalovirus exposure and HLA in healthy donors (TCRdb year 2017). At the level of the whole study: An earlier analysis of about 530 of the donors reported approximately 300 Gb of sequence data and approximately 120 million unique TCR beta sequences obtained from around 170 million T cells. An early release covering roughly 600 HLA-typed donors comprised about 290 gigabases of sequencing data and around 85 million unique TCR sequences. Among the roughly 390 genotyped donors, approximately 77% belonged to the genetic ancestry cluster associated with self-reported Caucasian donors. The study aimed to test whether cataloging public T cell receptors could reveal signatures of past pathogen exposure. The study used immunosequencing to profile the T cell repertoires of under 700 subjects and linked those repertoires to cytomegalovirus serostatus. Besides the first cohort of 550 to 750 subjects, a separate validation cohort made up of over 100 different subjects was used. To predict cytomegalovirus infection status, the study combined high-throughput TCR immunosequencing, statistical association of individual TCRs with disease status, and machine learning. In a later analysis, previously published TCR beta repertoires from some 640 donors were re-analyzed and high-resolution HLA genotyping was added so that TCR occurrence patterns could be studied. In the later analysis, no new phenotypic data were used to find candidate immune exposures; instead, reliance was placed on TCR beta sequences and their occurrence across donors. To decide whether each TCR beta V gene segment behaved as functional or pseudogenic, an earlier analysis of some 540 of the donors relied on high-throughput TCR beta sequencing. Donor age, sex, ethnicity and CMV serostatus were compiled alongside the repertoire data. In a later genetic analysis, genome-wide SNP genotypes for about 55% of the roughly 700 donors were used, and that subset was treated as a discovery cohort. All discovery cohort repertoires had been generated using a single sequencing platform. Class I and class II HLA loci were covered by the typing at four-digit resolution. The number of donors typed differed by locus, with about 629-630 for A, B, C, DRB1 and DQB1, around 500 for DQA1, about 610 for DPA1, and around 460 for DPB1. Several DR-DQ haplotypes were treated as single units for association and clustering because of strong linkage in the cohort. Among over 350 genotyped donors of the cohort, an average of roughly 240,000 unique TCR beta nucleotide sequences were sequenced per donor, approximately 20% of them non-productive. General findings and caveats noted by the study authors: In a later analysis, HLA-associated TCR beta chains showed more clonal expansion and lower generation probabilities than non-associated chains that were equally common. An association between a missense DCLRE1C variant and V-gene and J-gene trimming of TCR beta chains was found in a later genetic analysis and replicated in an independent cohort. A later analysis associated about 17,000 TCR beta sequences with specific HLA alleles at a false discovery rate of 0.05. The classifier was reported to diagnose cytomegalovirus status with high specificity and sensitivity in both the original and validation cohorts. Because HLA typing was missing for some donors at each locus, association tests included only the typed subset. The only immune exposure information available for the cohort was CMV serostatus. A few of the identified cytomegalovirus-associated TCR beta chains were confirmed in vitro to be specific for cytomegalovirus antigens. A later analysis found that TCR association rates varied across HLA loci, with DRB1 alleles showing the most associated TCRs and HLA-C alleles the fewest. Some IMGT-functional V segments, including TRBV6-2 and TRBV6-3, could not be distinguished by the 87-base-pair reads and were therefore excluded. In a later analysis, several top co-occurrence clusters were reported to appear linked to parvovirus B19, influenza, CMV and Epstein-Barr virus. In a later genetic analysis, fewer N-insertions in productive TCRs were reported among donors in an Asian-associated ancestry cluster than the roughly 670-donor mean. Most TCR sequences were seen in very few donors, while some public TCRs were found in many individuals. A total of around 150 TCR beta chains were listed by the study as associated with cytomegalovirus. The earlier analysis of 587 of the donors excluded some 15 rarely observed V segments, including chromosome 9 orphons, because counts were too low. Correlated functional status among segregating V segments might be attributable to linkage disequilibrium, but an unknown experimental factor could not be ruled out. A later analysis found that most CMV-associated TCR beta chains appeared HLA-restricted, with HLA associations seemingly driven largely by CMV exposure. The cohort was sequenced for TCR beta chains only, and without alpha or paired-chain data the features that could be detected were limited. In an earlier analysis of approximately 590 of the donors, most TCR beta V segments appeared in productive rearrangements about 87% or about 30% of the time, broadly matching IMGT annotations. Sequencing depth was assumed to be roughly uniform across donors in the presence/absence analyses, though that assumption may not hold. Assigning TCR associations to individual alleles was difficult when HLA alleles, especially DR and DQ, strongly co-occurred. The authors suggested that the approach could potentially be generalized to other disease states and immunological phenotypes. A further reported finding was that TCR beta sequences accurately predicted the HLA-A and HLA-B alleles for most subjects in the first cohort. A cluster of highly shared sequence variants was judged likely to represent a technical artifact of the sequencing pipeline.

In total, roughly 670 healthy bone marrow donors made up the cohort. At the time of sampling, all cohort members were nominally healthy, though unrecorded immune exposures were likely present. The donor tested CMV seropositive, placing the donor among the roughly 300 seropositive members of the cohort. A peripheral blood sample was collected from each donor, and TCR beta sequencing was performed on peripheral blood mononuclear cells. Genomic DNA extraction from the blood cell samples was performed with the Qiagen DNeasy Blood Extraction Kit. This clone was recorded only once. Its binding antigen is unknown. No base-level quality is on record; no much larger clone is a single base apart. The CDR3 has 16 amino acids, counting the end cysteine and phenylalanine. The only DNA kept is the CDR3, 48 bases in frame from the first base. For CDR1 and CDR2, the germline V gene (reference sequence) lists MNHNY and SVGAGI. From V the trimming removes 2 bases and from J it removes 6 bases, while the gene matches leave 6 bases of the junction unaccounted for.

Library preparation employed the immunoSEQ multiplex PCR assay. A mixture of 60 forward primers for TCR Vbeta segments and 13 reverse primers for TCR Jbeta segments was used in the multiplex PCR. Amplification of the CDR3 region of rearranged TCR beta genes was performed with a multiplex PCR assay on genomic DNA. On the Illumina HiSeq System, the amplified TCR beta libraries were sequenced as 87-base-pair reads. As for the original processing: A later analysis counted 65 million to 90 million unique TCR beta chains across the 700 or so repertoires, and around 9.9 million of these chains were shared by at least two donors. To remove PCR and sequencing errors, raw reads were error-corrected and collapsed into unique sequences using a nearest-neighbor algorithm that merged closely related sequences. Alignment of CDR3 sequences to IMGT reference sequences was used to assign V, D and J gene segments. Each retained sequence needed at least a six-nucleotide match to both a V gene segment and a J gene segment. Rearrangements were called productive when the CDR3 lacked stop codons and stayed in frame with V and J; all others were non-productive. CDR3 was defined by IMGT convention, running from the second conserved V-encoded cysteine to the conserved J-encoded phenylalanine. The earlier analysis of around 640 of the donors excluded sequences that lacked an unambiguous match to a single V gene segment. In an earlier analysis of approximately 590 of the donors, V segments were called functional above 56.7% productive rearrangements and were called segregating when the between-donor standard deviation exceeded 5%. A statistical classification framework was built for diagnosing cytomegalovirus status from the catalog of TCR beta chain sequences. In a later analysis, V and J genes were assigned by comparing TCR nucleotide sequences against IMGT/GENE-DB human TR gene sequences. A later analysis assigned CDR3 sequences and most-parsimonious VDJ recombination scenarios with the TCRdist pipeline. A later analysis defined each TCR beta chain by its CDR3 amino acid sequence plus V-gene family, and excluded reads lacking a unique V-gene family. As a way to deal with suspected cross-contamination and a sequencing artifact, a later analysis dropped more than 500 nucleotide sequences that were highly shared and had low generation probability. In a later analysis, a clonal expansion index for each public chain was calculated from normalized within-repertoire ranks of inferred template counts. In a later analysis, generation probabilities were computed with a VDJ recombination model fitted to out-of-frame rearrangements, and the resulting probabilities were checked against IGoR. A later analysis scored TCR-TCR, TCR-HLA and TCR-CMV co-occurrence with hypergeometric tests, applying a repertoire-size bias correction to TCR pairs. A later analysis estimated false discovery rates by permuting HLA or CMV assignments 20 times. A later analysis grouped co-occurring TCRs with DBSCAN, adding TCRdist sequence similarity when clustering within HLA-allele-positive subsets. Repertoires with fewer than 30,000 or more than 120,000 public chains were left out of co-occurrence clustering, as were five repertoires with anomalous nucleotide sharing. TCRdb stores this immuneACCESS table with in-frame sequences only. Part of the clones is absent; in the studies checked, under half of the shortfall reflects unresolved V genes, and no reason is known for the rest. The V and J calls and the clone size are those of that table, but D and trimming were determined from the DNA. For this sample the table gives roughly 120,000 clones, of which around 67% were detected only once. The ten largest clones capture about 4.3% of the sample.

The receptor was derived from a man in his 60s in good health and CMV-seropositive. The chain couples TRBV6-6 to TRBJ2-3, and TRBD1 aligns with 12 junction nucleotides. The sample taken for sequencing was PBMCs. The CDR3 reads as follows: CASSYPRDRGRDTQYF. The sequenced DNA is TGTGCCAGCAGTTACCCCCGGGACAGGGGGCGGGATACGCAGTATTTT.